The 10 T cell receptor beta chains below were found in one sample sequenced in a study of cytomegalovirus exposure and HLA in healthy donors. PCR used 60 Vbeta primers and 13 Jbeta primers. Method: immunoSEQ multiplex PCR; TCRdb's copy keeps in-frame clones and lacks some. The profile shows about 110,000 clones, around 82% of them singletons. The sequenced sample consisted of PBMCs. These receptors originate from a man aged 45-65 years in good health and CMV-seronegative.

The chain couples TRBV19 to TRBJ1-2; TRBD1 matches 11 bases. V was clipped by 9 bases and J by 4 bases; unmatched bases: 16. Per the germline V gene, CDR1 is LNHDA and CDR2 is SQIVND (reference sequence). The CDR3 has 17 residues. Here the CDR3 DNA reads TGTGCCAGCGCCATTCGAGGACAGGGGGCAAGTGGCTATGGCTACACCTTC. Amino acid sequence: CASAIRGQGASGYGYTF.

The gene calls are TRBV7-9 and TRBJ2-5; 7 nucleotides agree with TRBD2. TRBJ2-7 matches the DNA end more closely, so the J call is doubtful. This CDR3 has 12 residues. Germline V CDR1 and CDR2: SEHNR, FQNEAQ (reference sequence). As DNA, the CDR3 is TGTGCCAGCACCGCGGGAGCCTACGAGCAGTACTTC. It translates to CASTAGAYEQYF.

The chain recombines TRBV7-2 with TRBJ1-5; D remains unclear. The CDR3 totals 13 residues. Trimming shortened V by 6 bases and J by 6 bases, and 12 bases separated the two germline ends. Germline lookup yields CDR1 SGHTA and CDR2 FQGNSA. In nucleotides, the CDR3 is TGTGCCAGCAGAGAGGGCCCATCTCAGCCCCAGCATTTT. It is translated as CASREGPSQPQHF.

The CDR3 region has the DNA TGTGCCAGCAGTGAAGAGGCGGGGGGGCGTTTCGGGGAGCTGTTTTTT. It specifies CASSEEAGGRFGELFF. The rearrangement joins TRBV6-1 to TRBJ2-2; 9 bases align to TRBD2. V was clipped by 1 base and J by 7 bases; unmatched bases: 7. Germline loops: CDR1 MNHNS, CDR2 SASEGT. The CDR3 extends over 16 amino acids.

The chain joins TRBV5-1 to TRBJ1-2; perhaps TRBD1 as D (6 bases). Germline CDR1 reads SGHRS; CDR2 reads YFSETQ. The V gene lost 1 base and the J gene lost 7 bases, with 11 bases spanning the gap. The CDR3 totals 13 residues. CDR3 nucleotide sequence: TGCGCCAGCAGCTTGATTGAAGGGGGTGGCTACACCTTC. Amino acid sequence: CASSLIEGGGYTF.

The chain couples TRBV4-3 to TRBJ2-1; a possible D gene is TRBD2 (5 bases). The CDR3 has 16 residues. Germline CDR1 is LGHNA and CDR2 is YSLEER. V dropped 5 bases and J dropped 4 bases, with 18 bases sitting between them. The CDR3 DNA sequence: TGCGCCAGCAGCTCGCGAGGGTTAGCAAGTTACAATGAGCAGTTCTTC. Translation gives CASSSRGLASYNEQFF.

The chain is built from TRBV19 and TRBJ1-4, with 7 bases lining up with TRBD1. The germline V gene has CDR1 LNHDA and CDR2 SQIVND (reference sequence). The trim removed 6 bases at V and 8 bases at J, leaving 0 bases unmatched. There are 11 residues in the CDR3. The CDR3 DNA sequence: TGTGCCAGTAGACAGGGGGAAAAACTGTTTTTT. Translating it yields CASRQGEKLFF.

The chain links TRBV2 to TRBJ2-3; TRBD1 matches 9 bases. Germline CDR1 and CDR2: SNHLY and FYNNEI. The V gene end was trimmed by 7 bases and the J gene end by 0 bases; junction bases not matched to a gene: 5. The CDR3 sequence is 15 residues long. The CDR3 sequence: CASKGDRASTDTQYF. CDR3 DNA sequence: TGTGCCAGCAAGGGGGACAGGGCTAGCACAGATACGCAGTATTTT.

The chain employs TRBV19 and TRBJ2-1; 7 nucleotides align to TRBD1. The CDR3 extends over 14 amino acids. Germline V lookup: CDR1 LNHDA, CDR2 SQIVND (reference sequence). The trim removed 10 bases at V and 10 bases at J, leaving 16 bases unmatched. The CDR3: CATSPGQPVNEQFF. CDR3 bases: TGTGCCACCAGTCCGGGACAGCCAGTCAACGAGCAGTTCTTC.

V and J are TRBV6-1 and TRBJ2-1; 7 bases are a match to TRBD2. In germline, CDR1 is MNHNS, CDR2 SASEGT. J gave up 10 bases and V 7 bases, and 13 bases lay outside the gene matches. The CDR3 has 14 amino acids. The CDR3 DNA sequence: TGTGCCAGCACCTTAGGTGAACTAGCGTTAGAGCAGTTCTTC. Amino acids: CASTLGELALEQFF.